The T cell receptor (beta chain) under discussion was sequenced for a study of spatial heterogeneity in lung cancer. General study points: At tumor resection, ubiquitous expanded TCRs were detected in blood more often than later.

Sample time point: blood at routine non-recurrence follow-up after resection. TCRdb re-analysed the 5' RACE reads in MiXCR, keeping a single row per CDR3 protein. The data hold 20,000 to 30,000 distinct CDR3 sequences, with almost 10% observed a single time. The germline V and J ends were trimmed by 6 bases and 10 bases, with 20 bases remaining between them. CDR1 and CDR2 from the germline V gene are SGDLS and YYNGEE. The CDR3 is 15 residues long. In regard to this clonotype: As yet, its antigen is unknown.

The chain is built from TRBV9 and TRBJ1-6, with D perhaps TRBD1 (5 bases). The sequence came from a male donor with early-stage non-small cell lung cancer. This specimen consisted of PBMCs, obtained at follow-up. CDR3 loop: CASNLPGTGNSPLHF. DNA for the CDR3: TGTGCCAGCAACTTACCTGGGACGGGAAACTCACCCCTCCACTTT.